Listed here are 14 T cell receptor beta chains from one sample, sequenced in a study of tumor and adjacent non-tumor tissue in lung cancer. TCRbeta libraries were built with three rounds of nested PCR, modified from ARM-PCR. TCRdb fed the multiplex PCR reads into MiXCR, producing one record per CDR3 protein. The data contain about 98,000 distinct CDR3 sequences, less than 85% of them singletons. No cell sorting was done before RNA was extracted from the tissue. The normal lung tissue was taken more than 3 cm from the tumor edge. The specimen sequenced was distant non-tumor lung tissue. The origin of the receptors is a man in his 60s with small cell lung cancer.

V gene TRBV6-1 combines with J gene TRBJ2-3; a weak D match, TRBD2 (6 bases). The CDR3 contains 15 residues. Germline values: CDR1 MNHNS, CDR2 SASEGT. V was trimmed by 7 bases and J by 3 bases, leaving 17 bases between them. As DNA, the CDR3 is TGTGCCAGCACCACACCTAGCGCAGGAACAGATACGCAGTATTTT. Its protein is CASTTPSAGTDTQYF.

Details on this clonotype: The missing conserved phenylalanine or tryptophan at the end of this CDR3 makes a read error likely. The chain employs TRBV11-2 and TRBJ2-2; D might be TRBD2 (5 bases). Trimming pared 0 bases from V and 7 bases from J, leaving 6 bases between. The germline V gene has CDR1 SGHAT and CDR2 FQNNGV. The CDR3 is 13 amino acids. The CDR3 nucleotides are TGTGCCAGCAGCTTAGAAGCGGACGGGGAGCTGTTTCTT. The encoded protein is CASSLEADGELFL.

Comment on this clonotype: A much larger clone lies one base from this, so it may be a read error. The J gene is TRBJ2-5, the V gene TRBV4-1; 11 nucleotides match TRBD2. V lost 8 bases, J lost 4 bases, and 9 bases stayed unmatched. The CDR3 covers 15 residues. CDR1 is MGHRA, CDR2 YSYEKL, per germline. CDR3 in amino acids: CASGPLLAGVETQYF. The CDR3 DNA sequence: TGCGCCAGCGGACCCTTACTAGCGGGAGTAGAGACCCAGTACTTC.

Details on this clonotype: A junction end diverges from the germline sequence, so it may reflect a read error. The rearrangement links TRBV12-3 or TRBV12-4 to TRBJ2-2; the match to TRBD2 covers 7 bases. This CDR3 spans 16 amino acids. DNA of the CDR3: TGTGCCAGCAGTTTTTGGCGGGGGTCGAATACCGAGGAGCTGTTTTTT. Translating gives CASSFWRGSNTEELFF.

As to this clonotype: A much larger clone sits a single nucleotide away, making a read error possible. The chain employs TRBV20-1 and TRBJ1-5, with D uncertain. CDR1 and CDR2 from the germline V gene are DFQATT and SNEGSKA (reference sequence). This CDR3 comprises 12 residues. The CDR3 here is CSTSAGNQPQHF. The CDR3 nucleotides are TGCAGTACTAGCGCAGGAAATCAGCCCCAGCATTTT.

This clonotype was recorded only once. At one end, the junction sequence differs from germline, possibly due to a read error. CDR3 sequence: CASCQNTDTHYF. CDR3 coding DNA: TGCGCCAGCTGCCAAAACACAGATACGCATTATTTT. V and J are TRBV4-1 and TRBJ2-3; D uncertain. The CDR3 is made up of 12 amino acids. Germline CDR1 and CDR2: MGHRA and YSYEKL.

This sequence joins TRBV12-3 or TRBV12-4 and TRBJ2-1; 8 nucleotides line up with TRBD2. This CDR3 comprises 17 residues. After removal of 9 bases from V and 1 base from J, the junction contained 14 bases not matched to a gene. DNA for the CDR3: TGTGCCAGAAGACCATTAGCGGGACGGAGATCCTACAATGAGCAGTTCTTC. Residues: CARRPLAGRRSYNEQFF.

This clonotype was counted many times. This rearrangement joins TRBV29-1 to TRBJ2-3, with 7 bases that match TRBD1. Germline V gene lookup returns CDR1 SQVTM and CDR2 ANQGSEA. J lost 0 bases, V lost 4 bases, and 4 bases had no gene match. The CDR3 totals 14 residues. CDR3 protein: CSVAGTESTDTQYF. Here the CDR3 DNA reads TGCAGCGTTGCCGGGACAGAGAGCACAGATACGCAGTATTTT.

As to this clonotype: At one boundary the junction diverges from the germline segment, which might be a read error. The V gene is TRBV29-1, the J gene TRBJ2-1; TRBD1 aligns across 7 bases. CDR3 length: 15 amino acids. The V gene's germline CDR1 is SQVTM and CDR2 ANQGSEA. CDR3 protein: CSYAGTDLMYNEQFF. For the CDR3, the DNA is TGCTCCTACGCCGGGACAGATCTAATGTACAATGAACAGTTCTTC.

This clonotype was observed at least ten times. This chain uses TRBV6-2 or TRBV6-3 with TRBJ2-1, with 10 positions matching TRBD2. The CDR3 covers 16 residues. J was trimmed by 2 bases and V by 5 bases; bases with no gene match: 6. The germline V gene has CDR1 MNHEY and CDR2 SVGEGT. Here the CDR3 DNA reads TGTGCCAGCAGTCCCTCACTAGCGGGGACCTACAATGAGCAGTTCTTC. Residues: CASSPSLAGTYNEQFF.

Regarding this clonotype: One end of the junction is discordant with germline, which a read error may explain. The chain joins TRBV6-1 to TRBJ2-7, with TRBD2 as a possible D gene (7 bases). Germline values: CDR1 MNHNS, CDR2 SASEGT. The CDR3 is made up of 14 amino acids. As DNA, the CDR3 is TGTGGCAGTGAAGGGGGACTTGCGGGGGACGAGCAATACTTC. Translated: CGSEGGLAGDEQYF.

With regard to this clonotype: A read error is possible here, since a much larger clone lies one base away. V gene TRBV20-1 combines with J gene TRBJ2-6, with D maybe TRBD1 (5 bases). The CDR3 is made up of 15 amino acids. The germline V gene has CDR1 DFQATT and CDR2 SNEGSKA (reference sequence). The CDR3 loop reads CSARTVSSGANVLIF. CDR3 DNA sequence: TGCAGTGCTAGGACAGTCTCCTCTGGGGCCAACGTCCTGATTTTC.

V usage is TRBV20-1 and J usage is TRBJ2-7; D is unclear. The V gene's germline CDR1 is DFQATT and CDR2 SNEGSKA (reference sequence). The CDR3 has 11 amino acids. The chain's CDR3 is CSASPGNEQNV. The CDR3 DNA is TGCAGTGCTTCTCCAGGTAACGAACAGAACGTC.

Note on this clonotype: One end of the junction is discordant with germline, which a read error may explain. V is TRBV11-2 and J is TRBJ2-2; 8 bases match TRBD1. Germline V gene sequence: CDR1 SGHAT, CDR2 FQNNGV. This CDR3 region has 14 residues. The CDR3 DNA reads TGTGCCAGCAGCACCTACAGGGGGGTCGGGGAGATGTTTTTC. Translation gives CASSTYRGVGEMFF.